This TCR beta chain was recovered during a study of blood T cell repertoires in COVID-19. For the study at large: T cells, B-cell-depleted T cells, or PBMCs provided the cDNA or gDNA that served as material.

In the original processing: From reference gene primer amplification, estimates of nucleated cell counts were derived. TCRdb's table, derived via immunoSEQ multiplex PCR, lists solely in-frame clones and lacks some. V and J calls and clone size are as listed in that table; D and trimming were resolved from the DNA. The sample holds about 87,000 clones, 70% to 90% seen once. The CDR3 runs 14 residues. Germline lookup yields CDR1 MNHEY and CDR2 SMNVEV (reference sequence). V shed 8 bases, J shed 5 bases, and the junction held 7 bases outside the gene matches. This clone was detected once. This chain connects TRBV27 to TRBJ1-2; 11 bases are a match to TRBD1. The specimen was peripheral blood. The sequence derives from a man in his forties or fifties with acute or convalescent COVID-19. The chain's CDR3 is CASSWGQGGYGYTF. The CDR3 coding sequence is TGTGCCAGCTCGTGGGGACAGGGGGGTTATGGCTACACCTTC.